This T cell receptor beta chain was found in a study of CD8+ T cells in alopecia areata. Findings and limits, study-wide: Although TCR sharing was seen in mice, sharing across patients was less clear, possibly for HLA-related reasons.

Extracted from the samples, RNA was reverse transcribed into cDNA to serve as the sequencing template. Libraries were prepared by immunoSEQ multiplex PCR; TCRdb keeps only in-frame clonotypes and omits some of them. In the table there are hundreds of thousands of clones, under 70% of which are singletons. V was trimmed by 0 bases and J by 8 bases, leaving 14 bases between them. The CDR3 length is 14 residues. The V gene's germline CDR1 is SGHNT and CDR2 YYREEE (reference sequence). Note on this clone: The antigen is undetermined.

The treatment was: oral pan-JAK inhibitor, 5-10 mg twice daily. This sequence was found in a human donor with alopecia areata. The chain uses TRBV5-4 and TRBJ1-1; the D gene is possibly TRBD1 (5 bases). The material was CD4+ T cells sorted from blood, obtained between weeks 44 and 45, from a patient treated with tofacitinib. The CDR3 spells CASSLAGPGGEAFF. CDR3 sequence (DNA): TGTGCCAGCAGCTTGGCGGGACCCGGGGGAGAAGCTTTCTTT.